The 7 T cell receptor beta chains in this list originate from one sample, sequenced in a study of T cell repertoires in cytomegalovirus infection. TCRdb re-called the reads with MiXCR, one entry per CDR3 protein. The sample consists of about 450,000 distinct CDR3 sequences, approximately 31% of them appearing once. What was sequenced was PBMCs. Receptors were obtained from a human donor in good health (CMV status not recorded). Some clones in this sample may be carry-over from other donors' samples.

The chain recombines TRBV10-2 with TRBJ1-1; 7 bases are shared with TRBD1. The ends lost 6 bases at V and 6 bases at J; junction bases unmatched: 7. Germline V gives CDR1 WSHSY, CDR2 SAAADI. The CDR3 sequence is 13 residues long. This CDR3 is CASRDQGVPEAFF. For the CDR3, the DNA is TGCGCCAGCAGGGACCAGGGGGTCCCTGAAGCTTTCTTT.

The chain recombines TRBV12-3 or TRBV12-4 with TRBJ2-1, with a tentative D call TRBD2 (5 bases). The CDR3 has 16 residues. V was shortened by 5 bases and J by 4 bases, with 18 bases between the two germline ends. CDR3 residues: CASSLTGDWGYNEQFF. The CDR3 coding sequence is TGTGCCAGCAGTCTTACCGGGGATTGGGGTTACAATGAGCAGTTCTTC.

The sample holds many counts of this clonotype. The rearrangement links TRBV19 to TRBJ1-5; a possible D gene is TRBD1 (6 bases). V was cut by 7 bases and J by 2 bases, with 18 bases left in between. Germline V lookup: CDR1 LNHDA, CDR2 SQIVND (reference sequence). This CDR3 is 16 amino acids long. CDR3 coding DNA: TGTGCCAGTAACCTACAACAGGGAGGGGGCAATCAGCCCCAGCATTTT. Its protein product is CASNLQQGGGNQPQHF.

This clonotype was seen more than once but under ten times. This chain uses TRBV11-2 with TRBJ2-3, with D perhaps given as TRBD1 or TRBD2 (6 bases each). The germline V gene encodes CDR1 SGHAT and CDR2 FQNNGV. The CDR3 runs 15 residues. V was shortened by 4 bases and J by 4 bases, with 15 bases between the two germline ends. This CDR3 is CASSSAGGSADTQYF. Written as DNA, the CDR3 is TGTGCCAGCAGCTCCGCCGGGGGCAGCGCAGATACGCAGTATTTT.

This clonotype was observed at least ten times. The V call is TRBV12-3 or TRBV12-4, the J call TRBJ2-2, with 7 bases fitting TRBD1. The CDR3 is 16 residues long. The ends lost 3 bases at V and 4 bases at J; junction bases unmatched: 8. The CDR3 DNA is TGTGCCAGCAGTTTGGGGGCAGGGGGATCCACCGGGGAGCTGTTTTTT. Its protein product is CASSLGAGGSTGELFF.

The chain joins TRBV2 to TRBJ2-7; D gene ambiguous. Germline values: CDR1 SNHLY, CDR2 FYNNEI. The CDR3 is made up of 19 amino acids. The V gene lost 4 bases and the J gene lost 2 bases, with 27 bases spanning the gap. CDR3 sequence: CASSGLKALGSLGTYEQYF. For the CDR3, the DNA is TGTGCCAGCAGTGGCCTTAAGGCCCTCGGTTCTTTGGGTACCTACGAGCAGTACTTC.

There are many counts of this clonotype. This chain links TRBV12-3 or TRBV12-4 with TRBJ1-5, with D hard to call. Trimming removed 6 bases from V and 1 base from J, with 10 bases in between. This CDR3 comprises 14 residues. The CDR3 DNA is TGTGCCAGCAGCCCTAGACCAAGCAATCAGCCCCAGCATTTT. Protein sequence: CASSPRPSNQPQHF.